Described below is a single T cell receptor (beta chain) sequence and its context. The antigen is unknown. This sample was taken from a study of T cells in narcolepsy. Whole-study context: Patients with NT1 or NT2 and healthy control donors were enrolled.

Libraries were prepared by immunoSEQ multiplex PCR; TCRdb keeps only in-frame clonotypes and omits some of them. The sample holds approximately 35,000 clones, around 84% seen once. Overall study results and limits: Blood of same and different patients, but not healthy controls, reportedly held recurring autoreactive clonotypes. HCRT-specific and TRIB2-specific autoreactive clonotypes appeared among same-patient CSF and blood CD4+ clonotypes. No autoreactive T cell clone sequences appeared in some memory CD4+ repertoires.

The receptor was derived from a human donor in good health. The sequenced sample consisted of memory (CD45RA-) CD4+ T cells from blood.

The DNA for the CDR3 is TGTGCCAGCGTAACGGGACCAAACTATGGCTACACCTTC. Translating gives CASVTGPNYGYTF. V is TRBV6-6 and J is TRBJ1-2; weak D call: TRBD1 (5 bases). Deletions cut 8 bases from V and 2 bases from J, with 12 bases between. CDR1 is MNHNY, CDR2 SVGAGI, per germline (reference sequence). The CDR3 has 13 residues.